Below, 25 T cell receptor beta chains from the same sample are listed, as sequenced in a study of cytomegalovirus exposure and HLA in healthy donors. The PCR had 60 Vbeta and 13 Jbeta primers. Some clones are missing from TCRdb's copy, which holds only in-frame ones; the method was immunoSEQ multiplex PCR. Its clone listing holds about 130,000 clones. Sequencing input: PBMCs. These receptors all come from a woman aged 55-75 years in good health and CMV-seronegative.

The chain is built from TRBV7-2 and TRBJ2-7; 8 nucleotides line up with TRBD2. Germline values: CDR1 SGHTA, CDR2 FQGNSA. This CDR3 has 14 amino acids. V lost 3 bases to trimming and J lost 5 bases; unmatched junction nucleotides: 6. Here the CDR3 DNA reads TGTGCCAGCAGCTTTTCCGGGGGGGGAGACGAGCAGTACTTC. Its protein product is CASSFSGGGDEQYF.

The chain employs TRBV5-8 and TRBJ2-1; TRBD1 matches 7 bases. The CDR3 loop spans 13 amino acids. J gave up 9 bases and V 4 bases, and 7 bases lay outside the gene matches. Germline CDR1 and CDR2: SGHTS and YDEGEE. For the CDR3, the DNA is TGTGCCAGCAGCCCAGGGGGTGGGACTGAGCAGTTCTTC. Amino acids: CASSPGGGTEQFF.

This chain connects TRBV5-1 to TRBJ2-7, with 8 bases identical to TRBD1. CDR3 length equals 16 residues. CDR1 and CDR2 (germline): SGHRS, YFSETQ. Trimming at V came to 2 bases and at J to 2 bases, leaving 9 bases not matched to a gene. The CDR3 sequence: CASSFGYGTGPYEQYF. CDR3 bases: TGCGCCAGCAGCTTCGGCTACGGGACAGGCCCCTACGAGCAGTACTTC.

The chain has TRBV5-5 and TRBJ2-7; perhaps TRBD1 as D (6 bases). The CDR3 contains 13 residues. Per germline, CDR1 SGHKS and CDR2 YYEKEE (reference sequence). V was shortened by 4 bases and J by 7 bases, with 15 bases between the two germline ends. The CDR3: CASSRPKGEEQYF. In DNA form, the CDR3 reads TGTGCCAGCAGCCGCCCTAAGGGGGAGGAGCAGTACTTC.

The V gene is TRBV11-2, the J gene TRBJ2-1, with D possibly being TRBD1 (6 bases). The CDR3 spans 16 residues. Trimming took 5 bases from V and 0 from J, leaving 14 bases between them. Per the germline V gene, CDR1 is SGHAT and CDR2 is FQNNGV. Here the CDR3 reads CASSPTRGSSYNEQFF. For the CDR3, the DNA is TGTGCCAGCAGCCCCACTAGGGGGAGCTCCTACAATGAGCAGTTCTTC.

CDR3 DNA sequence: TGTGCCAGCAGCCTCAGTTCCGGGACAGGGGGCACTGAAGCTTTCTTT. This sequence encodes CASSLSSGTGGTEAFF. The chain joins TRBV13 to TRBJ1-1; TRBD1 aligns across 11 bases. The junction had 9 bases not matched to a gene; V was cut back by 5 bases and J by 4 bases. CDR3 size: 16 residues. The germline CDR1 and CDR2 sequences are PRHDT and FYEKMQ (reference sequence).

The V gene is TRBV18, the J gene TRBJ2-2, with D unresolved. The germline V gene has CDR1 KGHSH and CDR2 LQKENI. V was pared by 1 base and J by 0 bases, with 9 bases between. This CDR3 has 16 residues. The DNA of the CDR3 is TGTGCCAGCTCACCACTGTACCGCGCGAACACCGGGGAGCTGTTTTTT. Protein: CASSPLYRANTGELFF.

The J gene is TRBJ2-2, the V gene TRBV5-4; perhaps TRBD2 as D (5 bases). V was shortened by 9 bases and J by 2 bases, with 17 bases between the two germline ends. There are 15 residues in the CDR3. The germline gives CDR1 SGHNT, CDR2 YYREEE (reference sequence). CDR3 nucleotide sequence: TGTGCCACCACCTCCCGGGGAGCAAACACCGGGGAGCTGTTTTTT. This gives the protein CATTSRGANTGELFF.

The J gene is TRBJ2-5, the V gene TRBV6-5; D may be TRBD2 (6 bases). TRBJ2-7 explains the end of the DNA better; the J call may be wrong. The CDR3 loop spans 14 amino acids. Per germline, CDR1 MNHEY and CDR2 SVGAGI. In DNA form, the CDR3 reads TGTGCCAGCAGTCCTCGGGGAGGAGCCTACGAGCAGTACTTC. This codes for CASSPRGGAYEQYF.

The chain uses TRBV7-2 and TRBJ2-7; TRBD1 matches 11 bases. CDR1 and CDR2 from the germline V gene are SGHTA and FQGNSA. V gave up 1 base and J gave up 4 bases; unmatched junction bases: 12. CDR3 length: 18 residues. Written as DNA, the CDR3 is TGTGCCAGCAGCTTAGTGTTGTCCTGGGACAGGGGGACTTACGAGCAGTACTTC. Its translation is CASSLVLSWDRGTYEQYF.

The V call is TRBV28, the J call TRBJ1-2, with D hard to call. V lost 8 bases to trimming and J lost 2 bases, with 27 bases between them. The CDR3 covers 18 residues. Germline CDR1 is MDHEN and CDR2 is SYDVKM. The CDR3: CASGLAPLLFSQNYGYTF. DNA of the CDR3: TGTGCCAGCGGATTAGCCCCCCTCTTGTTCTCCCAAAACTATGGCTACACCTTC.

J is TRBJ2-6 and V is TRBV28, with TRBD2 matching 7 bases. Unmatched junction bases numbered 7, after V lost 7 bases and J lost 1 base. Germline V gene sequence: CDR1 MDHEN, CDR2 SYDVKM. This CDR3 region has 16 residues. This chain's CDR3 is CASTDGGRSGANVLTF. The CDR3 DNA sequence: TGTGCCAGCACCGACGGGGGGAGATCTGGGGCCAACGTCCTGACTTTC.

V is TRBV6-5 and J is TRBJ2-1; no reliable D call. This CDR3 has 13 amino acids. V dropped 5 bases and J dropped 8 bases, with 13 bases sitting between them. Germline V CDR1 and CDR2: MNHEY, SVGAGI. The CDR3 DNA reads as TGTGCCAGCAGTAGAGCCAGGATTCATGAGCAGTTCTTC. It codes for CASSRARIHEQFF.

The chain uses TRBV11-2 and TRBJ2-5, with D uncertain. Between the trimmed V and J ends, which lost 4 bases and 3 bases, there was a span of 9 bases. This CDR3 has 13 residues. Germline assignment: CDR1 SGHAT and CDR2 FQNNGV. CDR3 protein: CASSSRSKETQYF. The CDR3, as DNA: TGTGCCAGCAGCTCCCGATCTAAAGAGACCCAGTACTTC.

The J gene is TRBJ2-7, the V gene TRBV6-5, with 11 nucleotides matching TRBD2. From germline, CDR1 is MNHEY and CDR2 SVGAGI. After removal of 6 bases from V and 5 bases from J, the junction contained 3 bases not matched to a gene. CDR3 length: 13 residues. The CDR3 DNA follows: TGTGCCAGCAGACTTAGCGGGGGGGACGAGCAGTACTTC. Its protein is CASRLSGGDEQYF.

The chain recombines TRBV28 with TRBJ2-4, with TRBD2 matching 9 bases. Germline V gene data show CDR1 as MDHEN and CDR2 as SYDVKM. V dropped 7 bases and J dropped 2; count of bases not matched to a gene: 9. The CDR3 spans 16 residues. CDR3 DNA: TGTGCCAGCATTCCTAGCGGGAACTCTCCCAAAAACATTCAGTACTTC. The encoded protein is CASIPSGNSPKNIQYF.

The V gene is TRBV7-6, the J gene TRBJ1-1; 7 bases match TRBD1. After removal of 1 base from V and 1 base from J, the junction contained 6 bases not matched to a gene. Germline V gene lookup returns CDR1 SGHVS and CDR2 FNYEAQ. The CDR3 totals 16 residues. CDR3 DNA: TGTGCCAGCAGCTTAGTCTCGGGACAGTCGAACACTGAAGCTTTCTTT. The encoded protein is CASSLVSGQSNTEAFF.

The gene calls are TRBV11-3 and TRBJ2-1; TRBD2 agrees at 14 bases. CDR1 and CDR2 from the germline V gene are SGHNT and YENEEA. V trimming: 4 bases; J trimming: 8 bases; junction bases outside the gene matches: 7. This CDR3 contains 16 residues. The chain's CDR3 is CASSSGGTSGGDEQFF. The CDR3 DNA follows: TGTGCCAGCAGCTCAGGAGGGACTAGCGGGGGAGATGAGCAGTTCTTC.

This chain joins TRBV5-1 and TRBJ2-2, with 9 nucleotides matching TRBD1. CDR1 is SGHRS and CDR2 is YFSETQ in the germline V gene. Trimming removed 0 bases from V and 3 bases from J; junction bases left unmatched: 6. This CDR3 has 17 amino acids. The CDR3 nucleotides read TGCGCCAGCAGCTTGGCTTGGGACAGGGTGGACACCGGGGAGCTGTTTTTT. It translates to CASSLAWDRVDTGELFF.

V usage is TRBV5-6 and J usage is TRBJ1-3, with D perhaps TRBD1 (5 bases). The CDR3 totals 13 residues. The germline gives CDR1 SGHDT, CDR2 YYEEEE. The V gene lost 5 bases and the J gene lost 0 bases, with 6 bases spanning the gap. The CDR3 here is CASSQGSGNTIYF. As DNA, the CDR3 is TGTGCCAGCAGTCAGGGCTCTGGAAACACCATATATTTT.

With regard to this clone: The junction departs from germline at one end; a sequencing error may be responsible. This chain joins TRBV19 and TRBJ1-2, with D unresolved. The CDR3 has 15 residues. Germline V lookup: CDR1 LNHDA, CDR2 SQIVND (reference sequence). CDR3 loop: CASSLEEHLNYGYTF. CDR3 sequence (DNA): TGTGCCAGTAGTCTAGAAGAGCACCTGAACTATGGCTACACCTTC.

Notes on this clone: Other DNA sequences in the sample encode the same CDR3. J is TRBJ2-5 and V is TRBV6-1; D unresolved. Deletions cut 6 bases from V and 5 bases from J, with 10 bases between. This CDR3 has 12 amino acids. Per the germline V gene, CDR1 is MNHNS and CDR2 is SASEGT. The CDR3 loop is CASSEVRETQYF. The CDR3 nucleotides are TGTGCCAGCAGCGAGGTCCGGGAGACCCAGTACTTC.

This chain joins TRBV5-6 and TRBJ1-5; tentatively, D is TRBD1 (5 bases). This CDR3 is 15 amino acids long. The germline V gene encodes CDR1 SGHDT and CDR2 YYEEEE. Trimming cost V 0 bases and J 3 bases, with 10 bases left between them. The CDR3 loop reads CASSLGGGDNQPQHF. Written as DNA, the CDR3 is TGTGCCAGCAGCTTGGGGGGGGGTGACAATCAGCCCCAGCATTTT. The entire variable domain, with the rest obtained from reference TRBV5-6 and TRBJ1-5, is as follows: DAGVTQSPTHLIKTRGQQVTLRCSPKSGHDTVSWYQQALGQGPQFIFQYYEEEERQRGNFPDRFSGHQFPNYSSELNVNALLLGDSALYLCASSLGGGDNQPQHFGDGTRLSIL.

The chain employs TRBV5-1 and TRBJ2-1, with D possibly TRBD2 on 6 matching bases. Germline V gene sequence: CDR1 SGHRS, CDR2 YFSETQ. The length of the CDR3 is 13 residues. The V and J ends lost 0 bases and 8 bases respectively, with 9 bases between them. The CDR3 is CASSLVRDDEQFF. For the CDR3, the DNA is TGCGCCAGCAGCTTGGTGCGGGATGATGAGCAGTTCTTC. The whole variable domain, filled in from reference TRBV5-1 and TRBJ2-1, reads KAGVTQTPRYLIKTRGQQVTLSCSPISGHRSVSWYQQTPGQGLQFLFEYFSETQRNKGNFPGRFSGRQFSNSRSEMNVSTLELGDSALYLCASSLVRDDEQFFGPGTRLTVL.

The chain employs TRBV11-2 and TRBJ2-5; D perhaps matches TRBD1 (6 bases). CDR3 length equals 15 residues. The V end lost 5 bases, the J end lost 5 bases, and 18 bases lay between the germline ends. The germline V gene has CDR1 SGHAT and CDR2 FQNNGV. The CDR3, as DNA: TGTGCCAGCAGCAGTCCCAGGGGATCGTATGAGACCCAGTACTTC. Translating it yields CASSSPRGSYETQYF. The entire variable domain, with the rest obtained from reference TRBV11-2 and TRBJ2-5, is as follows: EAGVAQSPRYKIIEKRQSVAFWCNPISGHATLYWYQQILGQGPKLLIQFQNNGVVDDSQLPKDRFSAERLKGVDSTLKIQPAKLEDSAVYLCASSSPRGSYETQYFGPGTRLLVL.